The rows below give T cell receptor beta chains drawn from one sample of a study of T cells in Graves' hyperthyroidism and ophthalmopathy. TCRdb analysed the multiplex PCR reads with MiXCR anew, one entry per CDR3 protein. The sample lists approximately 700,000 distinct CDR3 sequences, less than 45% occurring once. The specimen was peripheral blood or thyroid tissue (not recorded which). All receptors derive from an adult man with Graves' disease, either hyperthyroidism or ophthalmopathy (not recorded which). CDR3s include the opening cysteine and the closing phenylalanine or tryptophan. A D gene is named only where the DNA matches it firmly. Clone sizes are given selectively: once, few, many, or a class where the clone is expanded.

D	size	J	V	DNA	CDR3
NA	few	TRBJ2-2	TRBV9	TGTGCCAGCAGCCAAGGAGGGGTTACCGGGGAGCTGTTTTTT	CASSQGGVTGELFF
NA	NA	TRBJ2-6	TRBV10-3	TGTGCCATCAGTGAGTCATTTCGGGCTGAAGCTTTC	CAISESFRAEAF
NA	few	TRBJ1-4	TRBV2	TGTGCCAGCAGTGAGGACATGAGAGAAAAACTGTTTTTT	CASSEDMREKLFF
TRBD2	NA	TRBJ2-7	TRBV20-1	TGCAGTGCTACTTCACTAGCGGGAAGCAACGAGCAGTACTTC	CSATSLAGSNEQYF
TRBD1	NA	TRBJ2-5	TRBV12-5	TGTGCTAGTGGTCCTCGGACAGGGCCAGAGACCCAGTACTTC	CASGPRTGPETQYF
NA	NA	TRBJ1-3	TRBV28	TGTGCCAGCAGAAGCCCAGGGTCATCTGGAAACACCATATATTTT	CASRSPGSSGNTIYF
NA	few	TRBJ2-5	TRBV7-6	TGTGCCAGCAGTTACTCGAGCAGGGGTATTCCGTACTTC	CASSYSSRGIPYF
TRBD1	few	TRBJ1-6	TRBV6-6	TGTGCCAGCAGTTACTTTAACCAGGGGGGATCACCCCTCCACTTT	CASSYFNQGGSPLHF
NA	few	TRBJ1-2	TRBV12-3/TRBV12-4	TGTGCCAGCAGTTTAGCCGGGACACGTCATGGCTACACCTTC	CASSLAGTRHGYTF
NA	NA	TRBJ1-2	TRBV12-3/TRBV12-4	TGTGCCAGCAGCCAGAACGGGGGCGGTGGCTACACCTTC	CASSQNGGGGYTF
TRBD1	many	TRBJ2-5	TRBV10-3	TGTGCCATCAGTCACGGACAGGACCAAGAGACCCAGTACTTC	CAISHGQDQETQYF
TRBD1	NA	TRBJ1-5	TRBV19	TGTGCCAGTAGTGGGGACAGACAGAATCAGCCCCAGCATTTT	CASSGDRQNQPQHF
NA	once	TRBJ1-3	TRBV7-2	TGTGCCAGCAGCTTAGAAGGGAGCTACTCTGGAAACACCATATATTTT	CASSLEGSYSGNTIYF
NA	few	TRBJ2-2	TRBV4-2	TGTGCCAGCGGGACAACGAACACCGGGGAGCTGTTTTTT	CASGTTNTGELFF
NA	many	TRBJ2-7	TRBV29-1	TGCAGCGTTGATTCGGGCGAGCAGTACTTC	CSVDSGEQYF
NA	few	TRBJ1-2	TRBV7-2	TGTGCCAGCAGTTTTTGGGACCTTAACTATGGCTACACCTTC	CASSFWDLNYGYTF
NA	NA	TRBJ2-7	TRBV6-5	TGCGCCAGCAGTGAAGGTTGGGGCGGCACCTACGATCAGTACTTC	CASSEGWGGTYDQYF
TRBD1	once	TRBJ1-5	TRBV6-1	TGTGCCAGCAGTTACGGTTCCGGGACAGGGGCGGTTCGCAATCAGCCCCAGCATTTT	CASSYGSGTGAVRNQPQHF
NA	NA	TRBJ2-6	TRBV15	TGTGCCACCAGCAGAGATGGTTTGGGAGGGGCCAACGTCCTGACTTTC	CATSRDGLGGANVLTF
TRBD1	NA	TRBJ1-1	TRBV12-3/TRBV12-4	TGTGCCAGCAGTGAAGAGTTAGGGGGCACTGAAGCTTTGTTT	CASSEELGGTEALF
NA	NA	TRBJ1-6	TRBV29-1	TGCAGCTTAGGCAGCTATTCACCCCTCCACTTT	CSLGSYSPLHF
NA	few	TRBJ2-2	TRBV29-1	TGCAGCGTTGGATCAGGTCCTTCCACCGGGGAGCTGTTTTTT	CSVGSGPSTGELFF